This T cell receptor beta chain came from a study of blood T cell repertoires in COVID-19. Germline assignment: CDR1 SGHNT and CDR2 YYREEE (reference sequence). With V trimmed by 4 bases and J by 2 bases, 7 bases remained unmatched. CDR3 length equals 16 residues. Authors' analysis steps: How many nucleated cells were present was estimated from reference gene primer amplification. Only in-frame clones appear in the TCRdb table, and some are missing; sequencing was by immunoSEQ multiplex PCR. V and J calls plus clone size are reproduced from that table; the DNA served to infer D and trimming. The sample has over 200,000 clones; less than 90% are singletons.

The V call is TRBV5-4, the J call TRBJ2-3; 10 bases align to TRBD2. The origin of this receptor is a woman aged 70-85 years with active or convalescent COVID-19. The specimen was peripheral blood. The DNA for the CDR3 is TGTGCCAGCAGCGGGGGTAGCGGGGGGAACACAGATACGCAGTATTTT. This sequence encodes CASSGGSGGNTDTQYF. The entire variable domain, with the rest obtained from reference TRBV5-4 and TRBJ2-3, is as follows: ETGVTQSPTHLIKTRGQQVTLRCSSQSGHNTVSWYQQALGQGPQFIFQYYREEENGRGNFPPRFSGLQFPNYSSELNVNALELDDSALYLCASSGGSGGNTDTQYFGPGTRLTVL.